This T cell receptor (beta chain) appears in the sequencing data of a study of blood T cell repertoires in COVID-19. Overall study context: Material from acute and convalescent COVID-19 was sourced from the United States, Italy and Spain. PBMCs, B-cell-depleted T cells, or T cells provided the cDNA or gDNA that made up the material.

Repertoires were generated with immunoSEQ multiplex PCR, while TCRdb's copy carries only in-frame clones and drops some. The sample carries about 480,000 clones, about 89% recorded once. The CDR3 extends over 14 amino acids. The J segment lost 4 bases and the V segment lost 3 bases, leaving 6 bases of the junction unmatched. The germline gives CDR1 SGDLS, CDR2 YYNGEE. The TCR was taken from a woman aged 45 to 65 with COVID-19, enrolled during active disease. Material: peripheral blood. V and J are TRBV9 and TRBJ1-2; 7 bases fit TRBD1. The CDR3 DNA is TGTGCCAGCAGCGCTTCACAGGGGAGCTATGGCTACACCTTC. It codes for CASSASQGSYGYTF. Together with reference TRBV9 and TRBJ1-2, the CDR3 gives the full variable domain: DSGVTQTPKHLITATGQRVTLRCSPRSGDLSVYWYQQSLDQGLQFLIQYYNGEERAKGNILERFSAQQFPDLHSELNLSSLELGDSALYFCASSASQGSYGYTFGSGTRLTVV.